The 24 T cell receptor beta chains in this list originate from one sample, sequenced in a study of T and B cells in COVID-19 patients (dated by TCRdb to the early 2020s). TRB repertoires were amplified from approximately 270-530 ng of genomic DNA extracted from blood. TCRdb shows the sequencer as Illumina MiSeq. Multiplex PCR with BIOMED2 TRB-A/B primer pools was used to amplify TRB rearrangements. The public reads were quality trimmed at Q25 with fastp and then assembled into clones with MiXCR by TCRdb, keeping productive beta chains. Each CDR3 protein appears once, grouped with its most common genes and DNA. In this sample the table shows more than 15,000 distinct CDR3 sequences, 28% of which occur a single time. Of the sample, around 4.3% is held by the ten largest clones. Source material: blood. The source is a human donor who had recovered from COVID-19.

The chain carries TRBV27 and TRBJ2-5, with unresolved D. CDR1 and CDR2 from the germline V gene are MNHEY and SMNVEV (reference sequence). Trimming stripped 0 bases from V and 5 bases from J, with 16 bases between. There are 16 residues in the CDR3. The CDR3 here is CASSLSKGFSLETQYF. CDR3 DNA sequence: TGTGCCAGCAGTTTATCCAAAGGGTTTAGTTTGGAGACCCAGTACTTC.

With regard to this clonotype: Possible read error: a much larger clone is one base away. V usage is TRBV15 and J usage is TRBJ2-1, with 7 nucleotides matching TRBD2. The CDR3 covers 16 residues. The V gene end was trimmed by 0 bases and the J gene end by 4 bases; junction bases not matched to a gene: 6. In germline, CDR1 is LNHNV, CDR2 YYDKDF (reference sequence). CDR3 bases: TGTGCCACCAGCAGAGATGGGGTGGGGGGGTACAATGAGCAGTTCTTC. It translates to CATSRDGVGGYNEQFF.

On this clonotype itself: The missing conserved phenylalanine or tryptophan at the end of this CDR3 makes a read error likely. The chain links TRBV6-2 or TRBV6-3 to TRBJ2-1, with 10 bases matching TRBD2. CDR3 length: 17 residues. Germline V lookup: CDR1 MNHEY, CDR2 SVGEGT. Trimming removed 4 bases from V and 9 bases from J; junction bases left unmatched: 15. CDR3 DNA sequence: TGTGCCAGCAGTTTCCTCCAGAGCCTAGCGGGGGTTGGTGAGCAGTTCTCC. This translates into CASSFLQSLAGVGEQFS.

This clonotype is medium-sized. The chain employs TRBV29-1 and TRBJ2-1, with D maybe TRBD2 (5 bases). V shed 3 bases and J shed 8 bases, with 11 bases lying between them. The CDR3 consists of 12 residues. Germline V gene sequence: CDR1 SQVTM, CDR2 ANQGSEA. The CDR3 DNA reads TGCAGCGTTGAGGATTTGAGGGATGAGCAGTTCTTC. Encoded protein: CSVEDLRDEQFF.

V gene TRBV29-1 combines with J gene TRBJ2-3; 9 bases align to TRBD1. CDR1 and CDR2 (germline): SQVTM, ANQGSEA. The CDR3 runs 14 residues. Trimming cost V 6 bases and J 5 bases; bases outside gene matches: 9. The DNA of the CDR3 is TGCAGCGTAGGCACAGGGGGCCCCCGAGATACGCAGTATTTT. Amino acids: CSVGTGGPRDTQYF.

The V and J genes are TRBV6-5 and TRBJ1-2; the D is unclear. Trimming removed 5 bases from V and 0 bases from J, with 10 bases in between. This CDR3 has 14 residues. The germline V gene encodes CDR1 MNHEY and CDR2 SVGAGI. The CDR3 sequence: CASSPGVSNYGYTF. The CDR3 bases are TGTGCCAGCAGTCCGGGCGTCTCTAACTATGGCTACACCTTC.

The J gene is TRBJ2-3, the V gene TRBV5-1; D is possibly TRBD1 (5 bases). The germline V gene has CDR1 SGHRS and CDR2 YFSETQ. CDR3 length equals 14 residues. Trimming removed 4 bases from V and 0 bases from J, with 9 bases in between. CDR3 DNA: TGCGCCAGCAGCATGACAGCCAGCACAGATACGCAGTATTTT. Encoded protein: CASSMTASTDTQYF.

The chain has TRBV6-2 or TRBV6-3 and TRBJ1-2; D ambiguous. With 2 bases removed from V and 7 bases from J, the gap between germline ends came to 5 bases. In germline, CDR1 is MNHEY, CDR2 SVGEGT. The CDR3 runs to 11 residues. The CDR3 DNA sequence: TGTGCCAGCAGTTACGGCACTGGCTACACCTTC. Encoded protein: CASSYGTGYTF.

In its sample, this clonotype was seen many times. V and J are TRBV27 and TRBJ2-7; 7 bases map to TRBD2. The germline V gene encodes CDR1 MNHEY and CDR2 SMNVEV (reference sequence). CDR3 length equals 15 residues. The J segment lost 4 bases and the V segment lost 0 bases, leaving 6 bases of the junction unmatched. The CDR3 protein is CASSLSGEGPYEQYF. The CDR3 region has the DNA TGTGCCAGCAGTTTATCGGGGGAGGGGCCTTACGAGCAGTACTTC.

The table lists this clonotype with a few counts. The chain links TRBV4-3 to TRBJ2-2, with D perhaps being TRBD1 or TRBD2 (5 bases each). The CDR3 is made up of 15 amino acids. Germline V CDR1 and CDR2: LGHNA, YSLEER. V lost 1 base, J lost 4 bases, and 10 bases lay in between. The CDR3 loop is CASSQGMRGTGELFF. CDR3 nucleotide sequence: TGCGCCAGCAGCCAAGGAATGAGGGGCACCGGGGAGCTGTTTTTT.

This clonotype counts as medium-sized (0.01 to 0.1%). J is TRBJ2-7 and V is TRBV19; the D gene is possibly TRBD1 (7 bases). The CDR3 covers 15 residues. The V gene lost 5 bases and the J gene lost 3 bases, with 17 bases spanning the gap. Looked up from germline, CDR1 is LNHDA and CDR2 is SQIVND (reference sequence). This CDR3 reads CASSEQGGLLYEQYF. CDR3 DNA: TGTGCCAGTAGTGAGCAGGGGGGCCTTCTCTACGAGCAGTACTTC.

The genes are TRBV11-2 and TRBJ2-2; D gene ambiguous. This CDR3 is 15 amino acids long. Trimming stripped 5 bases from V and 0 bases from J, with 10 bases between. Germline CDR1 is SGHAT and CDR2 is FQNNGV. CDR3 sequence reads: CASSDGRANTGELFF. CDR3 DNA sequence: TGTGCCAGCAGCGACGGTAGAGCGAACACCGGGGAGCTGTTTTTT.

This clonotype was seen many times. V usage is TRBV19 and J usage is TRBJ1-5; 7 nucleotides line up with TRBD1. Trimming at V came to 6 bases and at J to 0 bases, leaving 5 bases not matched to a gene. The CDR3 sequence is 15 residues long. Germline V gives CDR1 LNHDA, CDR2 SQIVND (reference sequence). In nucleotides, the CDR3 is TGTGCCAGTAGATGGGGACAGAATAGCAATCAGCCCCAGCATTTT. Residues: CASRWGQNSNQPQHF.

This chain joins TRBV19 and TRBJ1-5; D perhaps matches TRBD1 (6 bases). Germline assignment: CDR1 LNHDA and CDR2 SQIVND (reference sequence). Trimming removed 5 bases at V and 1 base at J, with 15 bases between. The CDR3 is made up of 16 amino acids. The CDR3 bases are TGTGCCAGTAGTCCCGAGGGGGATGGAAGCAATCAGCCCCAGCATTTT. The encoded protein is CASSPEGDGSNQPQHF.

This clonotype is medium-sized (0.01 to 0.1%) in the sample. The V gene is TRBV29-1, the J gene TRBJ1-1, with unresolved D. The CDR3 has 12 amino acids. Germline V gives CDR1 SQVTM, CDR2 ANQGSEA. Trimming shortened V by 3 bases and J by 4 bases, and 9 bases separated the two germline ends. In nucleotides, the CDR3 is TGCAGCGTTGAGGCGGATCGCACTGAAGCTTTCTTT. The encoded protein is CSVEADRTEAFF.

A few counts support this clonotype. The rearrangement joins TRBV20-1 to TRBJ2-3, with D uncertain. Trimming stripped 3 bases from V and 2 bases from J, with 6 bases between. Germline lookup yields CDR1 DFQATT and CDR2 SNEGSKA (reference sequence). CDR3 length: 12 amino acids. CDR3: CSARRDTDTQYF. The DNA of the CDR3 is TGCAGTGCTAGGCGAGACACAGATACGCAGTATTTT.

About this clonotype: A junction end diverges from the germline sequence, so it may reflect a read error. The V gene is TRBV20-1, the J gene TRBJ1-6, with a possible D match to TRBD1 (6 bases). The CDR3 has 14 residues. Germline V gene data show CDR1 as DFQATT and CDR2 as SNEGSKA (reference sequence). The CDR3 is CSARGQMGNSPLHF. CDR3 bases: TGCAGTGCCAGAGGACAGATGGGTAATTCACCCCTCCACTTT.

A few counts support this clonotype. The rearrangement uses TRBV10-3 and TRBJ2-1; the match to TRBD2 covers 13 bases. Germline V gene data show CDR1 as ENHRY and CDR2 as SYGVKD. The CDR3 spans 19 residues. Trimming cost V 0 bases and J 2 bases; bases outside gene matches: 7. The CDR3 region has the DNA TGTGCCATCAGTGAGTCAGGACTAGCGGGGGTTTTCACCTACAATGAGCAGTTCTTC. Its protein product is CAISESGLAGVFTYNEQFF.

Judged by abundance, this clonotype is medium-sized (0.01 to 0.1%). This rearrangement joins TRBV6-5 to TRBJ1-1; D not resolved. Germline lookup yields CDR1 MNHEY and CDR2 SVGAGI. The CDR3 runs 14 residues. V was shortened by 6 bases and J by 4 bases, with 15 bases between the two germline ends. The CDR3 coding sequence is TGTGCCAGCAGGGACGGAGCCACATTCACTGAAGCTTTCTTT. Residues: CASRDGATFTEAFF.

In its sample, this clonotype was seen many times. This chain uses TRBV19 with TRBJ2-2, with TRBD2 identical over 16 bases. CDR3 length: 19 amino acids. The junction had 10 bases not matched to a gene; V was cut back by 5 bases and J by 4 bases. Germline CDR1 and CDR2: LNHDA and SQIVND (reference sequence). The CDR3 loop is CASSPGGTSGGAPTGELFF. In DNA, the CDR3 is TGTGCCAGTAGTCCGGGCGGGACTAGCGGGGGGGCCCCCACCGGGGAGCTGTTTTTT.

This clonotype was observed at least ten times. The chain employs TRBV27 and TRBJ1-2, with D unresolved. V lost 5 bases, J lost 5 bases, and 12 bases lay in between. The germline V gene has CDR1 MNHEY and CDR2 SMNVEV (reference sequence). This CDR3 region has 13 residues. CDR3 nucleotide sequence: TGTGCCAGCAGTGCCCAGATGGGTTATGGCTACACCTTC. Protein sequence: CASSAQMGYGYTF.

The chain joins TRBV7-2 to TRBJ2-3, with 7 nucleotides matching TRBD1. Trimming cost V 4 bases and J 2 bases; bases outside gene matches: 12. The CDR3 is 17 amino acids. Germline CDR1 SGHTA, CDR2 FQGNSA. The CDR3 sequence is CASSSTGRQGYTDTQYF. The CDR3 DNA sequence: TGTGCCAGCAGCTCCACCGGTCGACAGGGCTACACAGATACGCAGTATTTT. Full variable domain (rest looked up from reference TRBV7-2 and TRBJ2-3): GAGVSQSPSNKVTEKGKDVELRCDPISGHTALYWYRQSLGQGLEFLIYFQGNSAPDKSGLPSDRFSAERTGGSVSTLTIQRTQQEDSAVYLCASSSTGRQGYTDTQYFGPGTRLTVL.

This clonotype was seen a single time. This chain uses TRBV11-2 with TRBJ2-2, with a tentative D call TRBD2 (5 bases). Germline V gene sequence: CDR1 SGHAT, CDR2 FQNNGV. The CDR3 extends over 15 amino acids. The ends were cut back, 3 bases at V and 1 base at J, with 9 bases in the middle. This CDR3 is CASSFPGVNTGELFF. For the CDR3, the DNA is TGTGCCAGCAGCTTCCCCGGGGTGAACACCGGGGAGCTGTTTTTT.

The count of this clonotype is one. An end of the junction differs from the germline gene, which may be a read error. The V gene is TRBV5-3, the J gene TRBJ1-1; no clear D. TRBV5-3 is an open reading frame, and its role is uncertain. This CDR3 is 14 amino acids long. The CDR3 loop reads CASSSRRENTEAFF. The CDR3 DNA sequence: TGCGCCAGCAGCTCAAGACGGGAGAACACTGAAGCTTTCTTT.